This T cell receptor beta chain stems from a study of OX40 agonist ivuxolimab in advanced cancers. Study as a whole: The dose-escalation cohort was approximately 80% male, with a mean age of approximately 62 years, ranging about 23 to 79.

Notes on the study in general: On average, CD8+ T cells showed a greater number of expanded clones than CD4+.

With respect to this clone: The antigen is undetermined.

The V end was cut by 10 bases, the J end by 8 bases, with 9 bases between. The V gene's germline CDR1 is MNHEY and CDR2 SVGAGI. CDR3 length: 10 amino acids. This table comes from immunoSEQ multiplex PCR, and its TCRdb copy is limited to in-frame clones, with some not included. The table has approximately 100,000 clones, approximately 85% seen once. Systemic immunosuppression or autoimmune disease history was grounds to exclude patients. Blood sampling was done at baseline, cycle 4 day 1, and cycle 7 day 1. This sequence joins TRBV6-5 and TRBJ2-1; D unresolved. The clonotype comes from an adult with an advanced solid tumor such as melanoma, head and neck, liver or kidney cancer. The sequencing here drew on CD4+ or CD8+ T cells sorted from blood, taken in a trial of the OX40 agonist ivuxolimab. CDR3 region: CATGRYEQFF. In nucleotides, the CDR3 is TGTGCCACCGGTCGTTATGAGCAGTTCTTC.